This T cell receptor (beta chain) comes out of a study of cytomegalovirus exposure and HLA in healthy donors. Study observations and caveats: Trimming of TCR beta V- and J-genes showed a link, identified in a later analysis, to a missense DCLRE1C variant. As confirmed in vitro, a few CMV-associated chains were specific for CMV antigens.

PCR used 60 Vbeta primers and 13 Jbeta primers. Some clones are missing from TCRdb's copy, which holds only in-frame ones; the method was immunoSEQ multiplex PCR. The profile shows roughly 200,000 clones, 75% to 85% of them singletons. The CDR3 length is 15 residues. Germline V gene sequence: CDR1 MGHRA, CDR2 YSYEKL. J was trimmed by 4 bases and V by 5 bases; bases with no gene match: 6. As concerns this clone: Antigen: not known.

Everyone who donated was a healthy bone marrow donor. The receptor was isolated from a boy between 10 and 17 years old in good health and CMV-seronegative. The chain couples TRBV4-1 to TRBJ2-4; 9 nucleotides match TRBD1. Sequences were obtained from PBMCs. The chain's CDR3 is CASSTPGTGKNIQYF. For the CDR3, the DNA is TGCGCCAGCAGCACCCCCGGGACAGGGAAAAACATTCAGTACTTC.